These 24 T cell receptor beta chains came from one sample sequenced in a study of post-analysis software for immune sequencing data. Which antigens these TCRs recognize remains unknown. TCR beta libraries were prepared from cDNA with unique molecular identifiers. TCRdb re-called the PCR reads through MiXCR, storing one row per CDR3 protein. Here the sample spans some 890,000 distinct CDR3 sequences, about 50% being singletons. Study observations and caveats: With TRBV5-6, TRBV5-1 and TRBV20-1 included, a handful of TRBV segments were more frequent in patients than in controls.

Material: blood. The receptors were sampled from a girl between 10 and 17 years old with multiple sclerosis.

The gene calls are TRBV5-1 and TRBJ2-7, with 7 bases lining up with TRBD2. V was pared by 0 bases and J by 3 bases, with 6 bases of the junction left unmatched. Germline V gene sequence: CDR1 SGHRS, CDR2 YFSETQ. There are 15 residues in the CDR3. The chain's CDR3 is CASSLVSASGYEQYF. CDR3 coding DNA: TGCGCCAGCAGCTTGGTATCAGCTAGCGGCTACGAGCAGTACTTC. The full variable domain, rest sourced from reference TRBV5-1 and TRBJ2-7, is KAGVTQTPRYLIKTRGQQVTLSCSPISGHRSVSWYQQTPGQGLQFLFEYFSETQRNKGNFPGRFSGRQFSNSRSEMNVSTLELGDSALYLCASSLVSASGYEQYFGPGTRLTVT.

CDR3 sequence (DNA): TGCGCCAGCAGCCCCTGGCAGGGTTCCTACAATGAGCAGTTCTTC. Protein sequence: CASSPWQGSYNEQFF. V is TRBV4-1 and J is TRBJ2-1; a possible D gene is TRBD1 (5 bases). This CDR3 comprises 15 residues. Germline V lookup: CDR1 MGHRA, CDR2 YSYEKL. V was cut by 4 bases and J by 1 base, with 11 bases left in between.

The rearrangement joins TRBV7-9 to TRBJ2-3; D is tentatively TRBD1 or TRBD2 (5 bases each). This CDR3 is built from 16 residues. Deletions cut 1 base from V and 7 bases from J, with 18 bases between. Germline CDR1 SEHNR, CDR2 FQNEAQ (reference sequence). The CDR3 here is CASSLDRFGAANTQYF. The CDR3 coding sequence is TGTGCCAGCAGCTTAGACAGATTCGGGGCGGCGAATACGCAGTATTTT.

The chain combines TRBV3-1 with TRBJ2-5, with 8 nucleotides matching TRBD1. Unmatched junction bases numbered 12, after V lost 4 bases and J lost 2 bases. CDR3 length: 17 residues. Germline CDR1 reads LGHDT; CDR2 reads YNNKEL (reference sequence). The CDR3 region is CASSLRAGRGPQETQYF. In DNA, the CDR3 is TGTGCCAGCAGCCTGAGGGCCGGCAGGGGGCCACAAGAGACCCAGTACTTC.

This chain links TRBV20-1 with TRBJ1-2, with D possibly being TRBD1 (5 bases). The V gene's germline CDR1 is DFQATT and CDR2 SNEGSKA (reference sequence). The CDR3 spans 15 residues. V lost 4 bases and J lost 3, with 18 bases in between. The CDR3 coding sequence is TGCAGTGCTACCCACGGGGGATCGGCGGACTATGGCTACACCTTC. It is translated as CSATHGGSADYGYTF.

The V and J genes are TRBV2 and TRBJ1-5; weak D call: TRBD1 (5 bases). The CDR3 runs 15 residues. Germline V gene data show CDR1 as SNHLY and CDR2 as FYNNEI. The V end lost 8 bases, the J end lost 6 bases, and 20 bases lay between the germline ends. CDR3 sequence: CASAPGQGIGQPQHF. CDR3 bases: TGTGCCAGCGCTCCGGGGCAGGGTATTGGTCAGCCCCAGCATTTT.

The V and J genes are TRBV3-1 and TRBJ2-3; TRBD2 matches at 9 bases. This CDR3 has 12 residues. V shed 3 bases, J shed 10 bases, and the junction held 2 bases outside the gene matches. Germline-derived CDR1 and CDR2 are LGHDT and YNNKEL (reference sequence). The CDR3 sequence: CASSQGLASQYF. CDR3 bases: TGTGCCAGCAGCCAGGGACTAGCCTCGCAGTATTTT.

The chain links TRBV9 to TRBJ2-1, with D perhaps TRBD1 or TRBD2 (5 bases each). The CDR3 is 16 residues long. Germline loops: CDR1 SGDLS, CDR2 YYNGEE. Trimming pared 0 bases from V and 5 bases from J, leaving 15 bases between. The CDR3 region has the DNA TGTGCCAGCAGCGTAGAGGTAAGGGGACGGAACAATGAGCAGTTCTTC. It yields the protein CASSVEVRGRNNEQFF. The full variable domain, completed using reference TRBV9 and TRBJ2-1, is DSGVTQTPKHLITATGQRVTLRCSPRSGDLSVYWYQQSLDQGLQFLIQYYNGEERAKGNILERFSAQQFPDLHSELNLSSLELGDSALYFCASSVEVRGRNNEQFFGPGTRLTVL.

The CDR3 loop is CSVKGQGIRYEQYF. DNA for the CDR3: TGCAGCGTCAAAGGGCAGGGGATTAGGTACGAGCAGTACTTC. The chain is built from TRBV29-1 and TRBJ2-7; a possible D gene is TRBD1 (6 bases). The CDR3 length is 14 residues. Germline CDR1 is SQVTM and CDR2 is ANQGSEA. Trimming took 6 bases from V and 4 from J, leaving 19 bases between them.

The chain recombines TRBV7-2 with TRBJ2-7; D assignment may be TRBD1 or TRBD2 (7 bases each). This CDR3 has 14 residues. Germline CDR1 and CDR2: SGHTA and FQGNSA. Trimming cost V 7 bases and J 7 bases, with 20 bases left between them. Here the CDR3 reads CASIQGRGLGEQYF. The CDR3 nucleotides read TGTGCCAGCATCCAAGGGAGGGGGCTAGGGGAGCAGTACTTC.

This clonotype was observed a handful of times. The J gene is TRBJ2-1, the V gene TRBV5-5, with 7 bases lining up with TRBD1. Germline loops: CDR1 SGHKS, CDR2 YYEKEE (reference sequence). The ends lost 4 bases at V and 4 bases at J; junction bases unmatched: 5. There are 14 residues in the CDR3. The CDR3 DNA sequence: TGTGCCAGCAGCCTAGGGACAGATTACAATGAGCAGTTCTTC. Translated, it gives CASSLGTDYNEQFF.

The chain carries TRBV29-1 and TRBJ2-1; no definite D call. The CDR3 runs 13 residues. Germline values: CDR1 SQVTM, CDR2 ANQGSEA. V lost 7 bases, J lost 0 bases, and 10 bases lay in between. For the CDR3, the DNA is TGCAGCGCCTTTTGGGGCTCCTACAATGAGCAGTTCTTC. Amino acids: CSAFWGSYNEQFF.

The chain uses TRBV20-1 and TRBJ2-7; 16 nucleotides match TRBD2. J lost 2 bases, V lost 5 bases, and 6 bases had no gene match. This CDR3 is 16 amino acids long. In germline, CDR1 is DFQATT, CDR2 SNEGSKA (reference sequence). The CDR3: CSAAGTSGRGTYEQYF. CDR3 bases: TGCAGTGCTGCCGGGACTAGCGGGAGGGGGACCTACGAGCAGTACTTC.

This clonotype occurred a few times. Written as DNA, the CDR3 is TGTGCCAGCATCGGAGGGGGCGGGCGGGAGACCCAGTACTTC. Amino acids: CASIGGGGRETQYF. The V gene is TRBV6-1, the J gene TRBJ2-5, with a possible D match to TRBD1 (7 bases). The CDR3 totals 14 residues. Per the germline V gene, CDR1 is MNHNS and CDR2 is SASEGT. V lost 7 bases, J lost 5 bases, and 17 bases lay in between.

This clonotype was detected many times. CDR3 nucleotides: TGCGCCAGCAGCTTGGGGGAAGAGACCCAGTACTTC. Its protein is CASSLGEETQYF. This chain connects TRBV5-1 to TRBJ2-5; D gene ambiguous. This CDR3 is built from 12 residues. Trimming stripped 0 bases from V and 3 bases from J, with 3 bases between. Per germline, CDR1 SGHRS and CDR2 YFSETQ.

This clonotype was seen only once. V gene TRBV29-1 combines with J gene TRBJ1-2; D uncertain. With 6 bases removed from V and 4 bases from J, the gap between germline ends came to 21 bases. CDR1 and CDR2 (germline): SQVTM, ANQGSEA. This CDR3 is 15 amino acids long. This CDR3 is CSVTLNRRPSYGYTF. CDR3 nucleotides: TGCAGCGTCACCCTCAACAGAAGACCTTCCTATGGCTACACCTTC. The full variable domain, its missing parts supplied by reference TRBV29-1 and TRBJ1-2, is SAVISQKPSRDICQRGTSLTIQCQVDSQVTMMFWYRQQPGQSLTLIATANQGSEATYESGFVIDKFPISRPNLTFSTLTVSNMSPEDSSIYLCSVTLNRRPSYGYTFGSGTRLTVV.

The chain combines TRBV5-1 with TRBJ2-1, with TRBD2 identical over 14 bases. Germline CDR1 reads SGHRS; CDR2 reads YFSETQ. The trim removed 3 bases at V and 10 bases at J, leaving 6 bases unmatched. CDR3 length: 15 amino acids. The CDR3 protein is CASSSGGLAGDEQFF. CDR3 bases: TGCGCCAGCAGCTCGGGGGGACTAGCGGGAGACGAGCAGTTCTTC.

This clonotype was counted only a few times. CDR3 nucleotide sequence: TGCGCCAGCAGCCAACAGCAGACAGCCATCTCTGGAAACACCATATATTTT. Its translation is CASSQQQTAISGNTIYF. The gene calls are TRBV4-1 and TRBJ1-3, with a weak D call TRBD1 (5 bases). V lost 2 bases to trimming and J lost 0 bases, with 14 bases between them. The germline V gene encodes CDR1 MGHRA and CDR2 YSYEKL. The CDR3 sequence is 17 residues long.

DNA for the CDR3: TGCAGCGTTGCCCCCCGGGACAGGGCTTACGAGCAGTACTTC. It codes for CSVAPRDRAYEQYF. The chain is built from TRBV29-1 and TRBJ2-5; 9 positions match TRBD1. The J call is uncertain, as TRBJ2-7 better fits the DNA end. Germline V gene lookup returns CDR1 SQVTM and CDR2 ANQGSEA. The CDR3 contains 14 residues.

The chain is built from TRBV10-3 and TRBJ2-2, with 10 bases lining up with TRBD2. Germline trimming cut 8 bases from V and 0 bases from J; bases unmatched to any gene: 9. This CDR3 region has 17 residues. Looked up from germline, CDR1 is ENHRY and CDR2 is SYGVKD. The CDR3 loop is CAIFGGTSGTNTGELFF. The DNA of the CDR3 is TGTGCCATCTTCGGAGGTACTAGCGGGACGAACACCGGGGAGCTGTTTTTT.

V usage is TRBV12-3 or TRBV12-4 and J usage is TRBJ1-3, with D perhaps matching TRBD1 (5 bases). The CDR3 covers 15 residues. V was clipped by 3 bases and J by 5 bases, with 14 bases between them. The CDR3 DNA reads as TGTGCCAGCAGTTTGTCCTCAGGGTCAAGAAACACCATATATTTT. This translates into CASSLSSGSRNTIYF.

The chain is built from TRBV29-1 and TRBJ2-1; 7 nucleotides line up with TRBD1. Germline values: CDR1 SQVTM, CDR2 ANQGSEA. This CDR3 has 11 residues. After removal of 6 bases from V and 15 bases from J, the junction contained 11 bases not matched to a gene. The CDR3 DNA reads TGCAGCGTAGACTTGGACAGGCGGTTGTTCTTC. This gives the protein CSVDLDRRLFF.

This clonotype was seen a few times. For the CDR3, the DNA is TGCAGCGTTGAACGACTACTAGCCAAAAACATTCAGTACTTC. Protein: CSVERLLAKNIQYF. The V and J genes are TRBV29-1 and TRBJ2-4; D may be TRBD2 (5 bases). CDR1 SQVTM and CDR2 ANQGSEA come from the germline V gene. Trimming left V 2 bases short and J 0 bases short, with 8 bases between. The CDR3 has 14 residues. The full variable domain, in which reference TRBV29-1 and TRBJ2-4 provide the parts outside the CDR3, is SAVISQKPSRDICQRGTSLTIQCQVDSQVTMMFWYRQQPGQSLTLIATANQGSEATYESGFVIDKFPISRPNLTFSTLTVSNMSPEDSSIYLCSVERLLAKNIQYFGAGTRLSVL.

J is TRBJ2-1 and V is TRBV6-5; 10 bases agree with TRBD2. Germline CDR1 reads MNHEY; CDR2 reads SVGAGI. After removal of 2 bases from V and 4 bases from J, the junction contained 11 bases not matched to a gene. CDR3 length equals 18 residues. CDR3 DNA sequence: TGTGCCAGCAGTTACATCAACATTCGGACTAGCGGATACAATGAGCAGTTCTTC. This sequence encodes CASSYINIRTSGYNEQFF.